This T cell receptor (beta chain) was identified in a study of blood T cells in healthy people across ages. Study-level results: CMV infection status of these donors was not known. Both naive CD4+ cell counts and diversity were greater in long-lived donors than in aged donors. Unsorted PBMC input precluded a conclusive naive versus antigen-experienced comparison.

CDR1 and CDR2 from the germline V gene are SGHDT and YYEEEE. The CDR3 contains 14 residues. The germline V and J ends were trimmed by 4 bases and 2 bases, with 12 bases remaining between them. In this sample, this clonotype turned up a few times. Its antigen remains unidentified. A second PCR, run for roughly 7 to 11 cycles, used a sample-barcoded 5' primer plus a J-beta primer mix. TCRdb analysed the 5' RACE reads with MiXCR anew, one entry per CDR3 protein. Of some 1.6 million distinct CDR3 sequences listed, around 36% are singletons. The chain joins TRBV5-6 to TRBJ2-5; TRBD2 might be the D (5 bases). The sequenced sample consisted of blood. This clonotype was obtained from a woman aged 30 to 39 in good health. CDR3 loop: CASSGADQQETQYF. The CDR3 DNA sequence: TGTGCCAGCAGCGGAGCGGACCAACAAGAGACCCAGTACTTC.